This T cell receptor beta chain was found in a study of human T cells and chemical hapten exposure. The CDR3 runs 15 residues. Trimming shortened V by 0 bases and J by 4 bases, and 13 bases separated the two germline ends. Germline V CDR1 and CDR2: SGHRS, YFSETQ. This clonotype appeared a few times. TCRdb ran MiXCR on the RACE reads and lists one entry per CDR3 protein. The sample lists around 380,000 distinct CDR3 sequences, 4% to 5.5% occurring once. Time point noted: patch test 1, 2 weeks after DPC sensitization. Treatment denoted: therapeutic diphenylcyclopropenone sensitization with weekly scalp DPC.

V and J are TRBV5-1 and TRBJ1-1; D is possibly TRBD1 (5 bases). This receptor was taken from a woman in her forties or fifties with alopecia areata. Some clones in this sample may be carry-over from other donors' samples. The sequenced sample was whole blood, obtained in connection with sensitization to the hapten diphenylcyclopropenone (DPC). CDR3 amino acids: CASSLARTPVTEAFF. The DNA for the CDR3 is TGCGCCAGCAGCTTGGCTCGGACACCCGTCACTGAAGCTTTCTTT.